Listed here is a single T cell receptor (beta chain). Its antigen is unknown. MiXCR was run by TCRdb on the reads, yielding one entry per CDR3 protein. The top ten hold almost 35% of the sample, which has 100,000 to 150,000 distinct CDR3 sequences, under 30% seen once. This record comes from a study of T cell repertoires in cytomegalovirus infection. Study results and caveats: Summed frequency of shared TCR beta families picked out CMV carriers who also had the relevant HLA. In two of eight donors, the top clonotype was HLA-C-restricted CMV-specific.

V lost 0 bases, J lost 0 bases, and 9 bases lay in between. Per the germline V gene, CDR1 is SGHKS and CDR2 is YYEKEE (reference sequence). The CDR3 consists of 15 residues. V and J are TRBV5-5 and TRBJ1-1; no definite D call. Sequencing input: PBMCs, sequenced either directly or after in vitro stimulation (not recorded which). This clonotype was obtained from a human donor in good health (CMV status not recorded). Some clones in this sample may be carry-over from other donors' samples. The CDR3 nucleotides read TGTGCCAGCAGCTTGGTGCCGGCCATGAACACTGAAGCTTTCTTT. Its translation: CASSLVPAMNTEAFF.